This is a list of T cell receptor beta chains from one sample in a study of CD8+ T cells in alopecia areata. Assay: immunoSEQ multiplex PCR; the TCRdb copy retains only in-frame clones and omits some. The table lists over 150,000 clones, 40% to 65% of them singletons. This specimen was CD8+ T cells sorted from blood, taken at week 24, from a patient treated with tofacitinib. All receptors derive from a human donor with alopecia areata. The CDR3 runs from the conserved cysteine through the conserved F or W. D genes are given only for firm matches. Rows give clone size only sometimes, using once, few, many, or a class for an expanded clone.

cdr3_aa,cdr3_nt,d_call,clone_size,v_call,j_call,cdr3_length
CASSQDLGPNTEAFF,TGTGCCAGCAGCCAAGACCTGGGCCCAAACACTGAAGCTTTCTTT,NA,NA,TRBV14,TRBJ1-1,15
CASSLDEKLFF,TGTGCCAGCAGCTTAGACGAAAAACTGTTTTTT,NA,few,TRBV7-9,TRBJ1-4,11
CAISLDSEKLFF,TGTGCCATCAGCCTCGACAGTGAAAAACTGTTTTTT,NA,NA,TRBV10-3,TRBJ1-4,12
CASSTDREETQYF,TGTGCCAGTAGTACAGACAGAGAAGAGACCCAGTACTTC,NA,NA,TRBV19,TRBJ2-5,13
CASQRDRGNSPLHF,TGTGCCAGCCAAAGAGACAGGGGAAATTCACCCCTCCACTTT,TRBD1,few,TRBV6-5,TRBJ1-6,14
CASSLGAWNEQFF,TGTGCCAGCAGTTTGGGGGCTTGGAATGAGCAGTTCTTC,NA,NA,TRBV6-5,TRBJ2-1,13
CASSVAGNYTF,TGTGCCAGCAGCGTCGCAGGGAACTACACCTTC,NA,few,TRBV9,TRBJ1-2,11
CASSLQKWSGGGDEQFF,TGTGCCAGCAGCCTACAAAAATGGAGCGGGGGCGGGGATGAGCAGTTCTTC,TRBD2,NA,TRBV7-9,TRBJ2-1,17
CASSTETGRSSYEQYF,TGCGCCAGCAGTACGGAAACAGGGCGCTCCTCCTACGAGCAGTACTTC,NA,NA,TRBV5-1,TRBJ2-7,16
CATSSDRSSYNEQFF,TGTGCCACCAGCAGCGACCGGAGCTCCTACAATGAGCAGTTCTTC,NA,NA,TRBV15,TRBJ2-1,15
CSVVGLQQGASGANVLTF,TGCAGCGTTGTCGGCCTGCAGCAGGGGGCGTCTGGGGCCAACGTCCTGACTTTC,TRBD1,few,TRBV29-1,TRBJ2-6,18
CASSLGPDTGRTGYGYTF,TGTGCCAGCAGCTTGGGGCCCGATACAGGGCGCACAGGCTATGGCTACACCTTC,NA,NA,TRBV5-6,TRBJ1-2,18
CASSPLGEGPYGYTF,TGTGCCAGCAGCCCCCTCGGGGAGGGACCCTATGGCTACACCTTC,NA,NA,TRBV27,TRBJ1-2,15
CAWSAWGQGNHTF,NA,NA,NA,TRBV30,TRBJ1-2,13
CASSLAEGALTEAFF,TGTGCCAGCAGCTTAGCGGAGGGGGCCCTCACTGAAGCTTTCTTT,TRBD1,NA,TRBV7-9,TRBJ1-1,15
CASSSRDRDSPLHF,TGTGCCAGCAGCTCCCGGGACAGGGATTCACCCCTCCACTTT,TRBD1,NA,TRBV5-4,TRBJ1-6,14
CASSGLSGANVLTF,TGTGCCAGCAGTGGGCTCTCTGGGGCCAACGTCCTGACTTTC,NA,NA,TRBV6-1,TRBJ2-6,14
CASSEGRSSTF,TGTGCCAGCAGTGAAGGGCGGTCTTCAACCTTC,NA,few,TRBV6-1,TRBJ1-2,11
CASSGALNTEAFF,TGTGCCAGCAGTGGGGCTCTAAACACTGAAGCTTTCTTT,NA,NA,TRBV28,TRBJ1-1,13
CSVRDKSYGYTF,TGCAGCGTTAGGGACAAGTCCTATGGCTACACCTTC,NA,NA,TRBV29-1,TRBJ1-2,12
CASSEAGTGGRYEQYF,TGTGCCAGCAGCGAGGCGGGGACAGGGGGCCGGTACGAGCAGTACTTC,TRBD1,NA,TRBV5-6,TRBJ2-7,16
CASKRDVQGNTGELFF,TGTGCCAGCAAAAGGGACGTACAGGGGAACACCGGGGAGCTGTTTTTT,NA,few,TRBV7-2,TRBJ2-2,16
CASSPLDAEAFF,TGTGCCAGCAGCCCCTTGGACGCTGAAGCTTTCTTT,NA,NA,TRBV5-6,TRBJ1-1,12
CASSGPGWGHYGYTF,TGTGCCAGCAGTGGACCAGGGTGGGGACACTATGGCTACACCTTC,NA,NA,TRBV25-1,TRBJ1-2,15
CASSDRKNEQFF,TGTGCCAGCAGTGACCGCAAAAATGAGCAGTTCTTC,NA,NA,TRBV2,TRBJ2-1,12
CASSPRSSTDTQYF,TGTGCCAGCAGCCCAAGGTCAAGCACAGATACGCAGTATTTT,NA,few,TRBV9,TRBJ2-3,14
CSVEDLGVGETQYF,TGCAGCGTTGAAGATTTAGGGGTTGGAGAGACCCAGTACTTC,NA,NA,TRBV29-1,TRBJ2-5,14
CAWSVQTNQPQHF,TGTGCCTGGAGTGTACAAACCAATCAGCCCCAGCATTTT,NA,NA,TRBV30,TRBJ1-5,13
CAWSVRYNVEQYF,TGTGCCTGGAGTGTACGCTATAACGTCGAGCAGTACTTC,NA,NA,TRBV30,TRBJ2-7,13
CASRGKKEAFF,TGTGCCAGCAGGGGAAAAAAGGAAGCTTTCTTT,NA,few,TRBV2,TRBJ1-1,11
CASSQGRGALPEQYF,TGTGCCAGCAGCCAAGGGCGGGGGGCCTTACCCGAGCAGTACTTC,NA,NA,TRBV21-1,TRBJ2-7,15